The present T cell receptor beta chain was sequenced within a study of T cells in Graves' hyperthyroidism and ophthalmopathy. As for this clonotype: Its specificity is not known.

Amplified TCR beta CDR3 regions came from RNA transcripts. First-round RT-PCR targeting the TCR CDR3 was performed with the HTBI primer set. TCRdb reanalysed the multiplex PCR reads using MiXCR and keeps one entry per CDR3 protein. The data show some 570,000 distinct CDR3 sequences, with 11% to 15% seen just once and roughly 7.1% held by the top ten. Diagnoses were made from clinical symptoms, serum measures (thyroxine and TRAb), thyroid ultrasound and orbital computed tomography. Trimming stripped 2 bases from V and 6 bases from J, with 11 bases between. The CDR3 is 15 residues long. From germline, CDR1 is MNHNS and CDR2 SASEGT. Broader study findings: Most clonotypes expanded in the thyroid (above 0.001) were also present in blood. The model forecast ophthalmopathy, anticipating it by a median around 6.4 months before onset. A 13 V-J model separated ophthalmopathy from stable hyperthyroidism.

Sequencing was done on a sample of blood. The chain uses TRBV6-1 and TRBJ1-6; tentatively, D is TRBD1 (5 bases). This TCR derives from a woman younger than 35 with Graves' ophthalmopathy. CDR3 amino acids: CASSEMGPTNSPLHF. CDR3 coding DNA: TGTGCCAGCAGTGAAATGGGACCTACTAATTCACCCCTCCACTTT.